This TCR beta chain came from a study of blood T cell repertoires in COVID-19. For the study at large: The cDNA or gDNA used as material had been derived from T cells, B-cell-depleted T cells, or PBMCs.

Germline V gives CDR1 LGHNA, CDR2 YNFKEQ. This CDR3 contains 16 residues. The junction had 8 bases not matched to a gene; V was cut back by 3 bases and J by 5 bases. Study processing details: Amplification of reference gene primers was used by the study to estimate nucleated cell counts. Only in-frame clones appear in the TCRdb table, and some are missing; sequencing was by immunoSEQ multiplex PCR. For V, J and clone size, that table is used; D and trimming come from the DNA. The table lists hundreds of thousands of clones, around nine tenths of them singletons. What was sequenced was PBMCs or T cells enriched from blood (not recorded which). The chain couples TRBV4-2 to TRBJ2-5; 11 bases align to TRBD2. The receptor comes from a woman between 50 and 59 years old with acute COVID-19. CDR3 nucleotides: TGTGCCAGCAGCCAGACGGGACTAGCGGTAGTGGAGACCCAGTACTTC. Translating it yields CASSQTGLAVVETQYF.